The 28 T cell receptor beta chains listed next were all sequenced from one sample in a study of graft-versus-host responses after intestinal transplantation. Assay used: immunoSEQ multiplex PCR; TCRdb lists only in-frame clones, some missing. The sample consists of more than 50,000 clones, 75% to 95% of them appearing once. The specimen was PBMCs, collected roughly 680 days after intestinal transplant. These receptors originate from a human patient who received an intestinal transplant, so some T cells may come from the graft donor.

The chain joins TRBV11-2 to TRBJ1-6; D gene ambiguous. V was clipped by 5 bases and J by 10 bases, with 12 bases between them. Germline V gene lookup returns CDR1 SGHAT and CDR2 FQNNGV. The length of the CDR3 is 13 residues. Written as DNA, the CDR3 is TGTGCCAGCAGCCCCCCCTGGAGGTCACCCCTCCACTTT. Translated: CASSPPWRSPLHF.

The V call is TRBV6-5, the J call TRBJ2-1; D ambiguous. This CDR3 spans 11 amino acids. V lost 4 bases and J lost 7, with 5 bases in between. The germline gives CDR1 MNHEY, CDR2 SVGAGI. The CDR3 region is CASSFGNEQFF. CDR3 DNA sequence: TGTGCCAGCAGTTTTGGGAATGAGCAGTTCTTC.

The CDR3 nucleotides read TGTGCCAGCAGCGACTCAGGGGAGGGAGAGACCCAGTACTTC. Translation: CASSDSGEGETQYF. This chain uses TRBV7-9 with TRBJ2-5; maybe TRBD2 (7 bases). The germline CDR1 and CDR2 sequences are SEHNR and FQNEAQ (reference sequence). Trimming removed 5 bases at V and 4 bases at J, with 14 bases between. The CDR3 is 14 amino acids.

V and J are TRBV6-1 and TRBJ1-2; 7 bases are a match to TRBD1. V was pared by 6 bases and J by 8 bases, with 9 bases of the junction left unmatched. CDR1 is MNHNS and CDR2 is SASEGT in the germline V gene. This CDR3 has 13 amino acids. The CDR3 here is CASSPTGVGGYTF. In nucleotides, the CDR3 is TGTGCCAGCAGCCCTACAGGGGTGGGAGGCTACACCTTC.

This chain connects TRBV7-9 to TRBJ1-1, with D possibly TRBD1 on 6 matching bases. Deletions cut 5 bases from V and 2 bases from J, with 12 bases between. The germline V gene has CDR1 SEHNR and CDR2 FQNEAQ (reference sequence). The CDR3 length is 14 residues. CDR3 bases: TGTGCCAGCAGCATACGACAGGTCAACACTGAAGCTTTCTTT. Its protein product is CASSIRQVNTEAFF.

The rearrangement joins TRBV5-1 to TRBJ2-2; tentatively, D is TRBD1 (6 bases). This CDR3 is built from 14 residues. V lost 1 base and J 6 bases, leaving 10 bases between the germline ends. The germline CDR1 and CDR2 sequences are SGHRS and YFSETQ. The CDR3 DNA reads TGCGCCAGCAGCTTGCTTGGGGGCTCCGGGGAGCTGTTTTTT. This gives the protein CASSLLGGSGELFF.

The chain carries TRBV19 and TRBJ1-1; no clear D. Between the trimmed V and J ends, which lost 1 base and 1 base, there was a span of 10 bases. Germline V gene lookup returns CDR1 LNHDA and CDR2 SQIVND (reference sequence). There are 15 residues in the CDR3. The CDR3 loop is CASSIGEVRNTEAFF. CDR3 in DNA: TGTGCCAGTAGTATAGGGGAAGTGAGGAACACTGAAGCTTTCTTT. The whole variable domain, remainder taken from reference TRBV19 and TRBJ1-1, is DGGITQSPKYLFRKEGQNVTLSCEQNLNHDAMYWYRQDPGQGLRLIYYSQIVNDFQKGDIAEGYSVSREKKESFPLTVTSAQKNPTAFYLCASSIGEVRNTEAFFGQGTRLTVV.

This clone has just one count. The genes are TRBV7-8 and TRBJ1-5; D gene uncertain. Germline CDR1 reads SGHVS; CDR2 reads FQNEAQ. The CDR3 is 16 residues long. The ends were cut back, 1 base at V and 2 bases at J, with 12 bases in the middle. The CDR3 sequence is CASSLDRPRGNQPQHF. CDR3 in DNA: TGTGCCAGCAGCTTAGACCGGCCCCGCGGCAATCAGCCCCAGCATTTT.

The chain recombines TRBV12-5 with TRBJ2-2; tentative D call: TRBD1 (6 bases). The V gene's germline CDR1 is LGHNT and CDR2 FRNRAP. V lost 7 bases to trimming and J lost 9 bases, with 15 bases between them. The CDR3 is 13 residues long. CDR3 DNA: TGTGCTAGTGAAACAGGGACCAACCGGGAGCTGTTTTTT. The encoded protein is CASETGTNRELFF.

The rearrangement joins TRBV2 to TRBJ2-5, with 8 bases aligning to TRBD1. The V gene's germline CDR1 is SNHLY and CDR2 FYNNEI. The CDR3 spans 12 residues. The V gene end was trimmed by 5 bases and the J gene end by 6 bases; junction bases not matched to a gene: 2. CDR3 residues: CASSRTGKTQYF. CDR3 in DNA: TGTGCCAGCAGTAGGACAGGGAAGACCCAGTACTTC.

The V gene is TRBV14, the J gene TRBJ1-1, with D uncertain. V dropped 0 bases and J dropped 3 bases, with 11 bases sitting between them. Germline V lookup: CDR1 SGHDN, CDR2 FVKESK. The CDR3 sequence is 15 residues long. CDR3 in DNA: TGTGCCAGCAGCCAAGAGACCGGGGTCTACACTGAAGCTTTCTTT. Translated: CASSQETGVYTEAFF.

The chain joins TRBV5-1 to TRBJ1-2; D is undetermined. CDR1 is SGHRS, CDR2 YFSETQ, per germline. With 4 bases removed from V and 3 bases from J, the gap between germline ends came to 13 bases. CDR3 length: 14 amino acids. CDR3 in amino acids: CASSTSVRDYGYTF. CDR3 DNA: TGCGCCAGCAGCACCAGTGTGAGGGACTATGGCTACACCTTC.

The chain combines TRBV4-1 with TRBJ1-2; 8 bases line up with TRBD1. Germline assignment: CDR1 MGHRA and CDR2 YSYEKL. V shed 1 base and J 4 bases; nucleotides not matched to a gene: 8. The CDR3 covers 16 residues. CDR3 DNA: TGCGCCAGCAGCCAAGTTGGACAGGGAGATTTCTATGGCTACACCTTC. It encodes CASSQVGQGDFYGYTF.

The CDR3 loop is CASSDVGASYEQYF. In nucleotides, the CDR3 is TGCGCCAGCAGTGATGTTGGGGCCTCCTACGAGCAGTACTTC. The chain employs TRBV10-1 and TRBJ2-7, with D possibly matching TRBD1 (5 bases). The CDR3 is 14 residues long. The germline V and J ends were trimmed by 3 bases and 0 bases, with 9 bases remaining between them. Germline V CDR1 and CDR2: WNHNN, SYGVQD (reference sequence).

The DNA for the CDR3 is TGTGCCAGTAGTATACGAGGGACAACTAATGAAAAACTGTTTTTT. It yields the protein CASSIRGTTNEKLFF. This chain connects TRBV19 to TRBJ1-4; D is unresolved. CDR1 is LNHDA, CDR2 SQIVND, per germline (reference sequence). The V end lost 2 bases, the J end lost 0 bases, and 7 bases lay between the germline ends. This CDR3 is built from 15 residues.

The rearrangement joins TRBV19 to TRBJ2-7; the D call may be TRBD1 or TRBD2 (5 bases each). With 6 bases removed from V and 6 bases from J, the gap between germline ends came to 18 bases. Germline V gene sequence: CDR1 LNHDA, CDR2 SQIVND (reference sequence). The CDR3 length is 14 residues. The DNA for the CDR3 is TGTGCCAGTAGCCCTACCGGGACCCCCTCCGAGCAGTACTTC. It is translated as CASSPTGTPSEQYF.

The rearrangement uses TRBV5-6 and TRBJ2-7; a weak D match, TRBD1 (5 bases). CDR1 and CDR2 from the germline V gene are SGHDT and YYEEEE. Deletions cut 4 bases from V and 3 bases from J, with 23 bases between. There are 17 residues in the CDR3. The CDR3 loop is CASSARWGRYQGYEQYF. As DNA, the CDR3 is TGTGCCAGCAGCGCTAGGTGGGGCAGATACCAGGGCTACGAGCAGTACTTC.

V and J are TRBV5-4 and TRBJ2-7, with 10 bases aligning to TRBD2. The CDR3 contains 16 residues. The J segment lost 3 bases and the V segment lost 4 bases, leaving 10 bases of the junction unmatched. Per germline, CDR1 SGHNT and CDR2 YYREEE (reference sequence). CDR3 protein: CASSQGDLAGVYEQYF. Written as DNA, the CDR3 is TGTGCCAGCAGCCAAGGAGATCTAGCGGGGGTCTACGAGCAGTACTTC. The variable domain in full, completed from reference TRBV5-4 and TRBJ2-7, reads ETGVTQSPTHLIKTRGQQVTLRCSSQSGHNTVSWYQQALGQGPQFIFQYYREEENGRGNFPPRFSGLQFPNYSSELNVNALELDDSALYLCASSQGDLAGVYEQYFGPGTRLTVT.

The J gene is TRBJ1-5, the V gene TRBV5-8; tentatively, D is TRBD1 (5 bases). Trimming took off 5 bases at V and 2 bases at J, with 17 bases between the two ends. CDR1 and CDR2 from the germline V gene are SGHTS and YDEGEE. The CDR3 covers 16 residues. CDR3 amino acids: CASSQQGLLGNQPQHF. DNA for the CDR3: TGTGCCAGCAGTCAGCAGGGACTGCTAGGCAATCAGCCCCAGCATTTT.

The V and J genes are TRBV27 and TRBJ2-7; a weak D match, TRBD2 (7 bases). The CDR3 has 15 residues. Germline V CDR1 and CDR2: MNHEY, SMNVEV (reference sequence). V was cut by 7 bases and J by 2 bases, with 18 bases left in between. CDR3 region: CASTAFPGGTYEQYF. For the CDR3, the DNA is TGTGCCAGCACAGCTTTTCCGGGGGGCACCTACGAGCAGTACTTC.

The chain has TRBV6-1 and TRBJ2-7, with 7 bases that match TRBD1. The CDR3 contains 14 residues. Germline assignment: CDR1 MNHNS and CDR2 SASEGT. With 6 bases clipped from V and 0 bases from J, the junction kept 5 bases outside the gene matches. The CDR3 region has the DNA TGTGCCAGCAGGCGACAGGGTAGCTCCTACGAGCAGTACTTC. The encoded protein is CASRRQGSSYEQYF.

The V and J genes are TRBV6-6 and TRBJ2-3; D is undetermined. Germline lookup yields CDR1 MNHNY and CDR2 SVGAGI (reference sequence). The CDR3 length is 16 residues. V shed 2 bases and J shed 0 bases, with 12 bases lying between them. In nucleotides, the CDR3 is TGTGCCAGCAGTTACGAGGCGACTCTCAGCACAGATACGCAGTATTTT. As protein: CASSYEATLSTDTQYF.

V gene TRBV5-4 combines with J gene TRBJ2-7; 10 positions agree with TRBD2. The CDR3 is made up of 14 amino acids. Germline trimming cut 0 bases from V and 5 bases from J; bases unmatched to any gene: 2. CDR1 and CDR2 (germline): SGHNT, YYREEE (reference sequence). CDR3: CASSLGLAGHEQYF. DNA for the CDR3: TGTGCCAGCAGCTTGGGACTAGCGGGTCACGAGCAGTACTTC.

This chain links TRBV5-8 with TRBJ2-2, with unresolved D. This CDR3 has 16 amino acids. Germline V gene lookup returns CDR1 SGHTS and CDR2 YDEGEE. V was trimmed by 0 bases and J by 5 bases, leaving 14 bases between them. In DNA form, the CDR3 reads TGTGCCAGCAGCTTGGGACCTCGAGTCCTAACCGGGGAGCTGTTTTTT. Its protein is CASSLGPRVLTGELFF.

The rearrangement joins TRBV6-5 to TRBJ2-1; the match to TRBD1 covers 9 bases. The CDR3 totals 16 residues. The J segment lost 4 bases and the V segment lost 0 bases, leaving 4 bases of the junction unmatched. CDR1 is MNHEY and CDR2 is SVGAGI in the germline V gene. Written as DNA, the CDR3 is TGTGCCAGCAGTTACTCAACAGGGGGCCTTTACAATGAGCAGTTCTTC. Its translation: CASSYSTGGLYNEQFF.

The CDR3 sequence is CASRGTATYEQYF. CDR3 nucleotides: TGTGCCAGCAGGGGGACAGCAACTTACGAGCAGTACTTC. The V and J genes are TRBV2 and TRBJ2-5; TRBD1 matches 7 bases. TRBJ2-7 matches the DNA end more closely, so the J call is doubtful. Germline V CDR1 and CDR2: SNHLY, FYNNEI. The CDR3 totals 13 residues.

CDR3 DNA sequence: TGTGCCATCAGTGGGGGAACTAGCGGGGGTGTGCCGGCCCAGCAGACCCAGTACTTC. Amino acid sequence: CAISGGTSGGVPAQQTQYF. The rearrangement links TRBV10-3 to TRBJ2-5; 11 nucleotides line up with TRBD2. Germline values: CDR1 ENHRY, CDR2 SYGVKD. The V segment lost 4 bases and the J segment 6 bases; nucleotides outside the gene matches: 19. This CDR3 is built from 19 residues.

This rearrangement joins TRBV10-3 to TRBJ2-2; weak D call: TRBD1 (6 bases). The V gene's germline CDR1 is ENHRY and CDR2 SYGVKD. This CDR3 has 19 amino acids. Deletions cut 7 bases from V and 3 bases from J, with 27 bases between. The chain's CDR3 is CAIKSSQGRPQGDTGELFF. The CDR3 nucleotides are TGTGCCATCAAGTCGTCCCAGGGGCGACCCCAAGGGGACACCGGGGAGCTGTTTTTT.